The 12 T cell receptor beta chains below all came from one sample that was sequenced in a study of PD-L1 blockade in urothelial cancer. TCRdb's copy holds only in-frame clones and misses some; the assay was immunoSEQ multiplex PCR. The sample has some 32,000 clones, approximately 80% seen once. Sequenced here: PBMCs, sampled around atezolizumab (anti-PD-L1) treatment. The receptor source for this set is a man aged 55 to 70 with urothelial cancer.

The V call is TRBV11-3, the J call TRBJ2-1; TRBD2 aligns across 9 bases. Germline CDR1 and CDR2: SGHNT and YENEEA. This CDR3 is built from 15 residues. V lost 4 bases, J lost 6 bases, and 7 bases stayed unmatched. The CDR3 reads CASSSSGTSSNEQFF. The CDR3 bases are TGTGCCAGCAGCTCCTCAGGGACTAGCAGCAATGAGCAGTTCTTC.

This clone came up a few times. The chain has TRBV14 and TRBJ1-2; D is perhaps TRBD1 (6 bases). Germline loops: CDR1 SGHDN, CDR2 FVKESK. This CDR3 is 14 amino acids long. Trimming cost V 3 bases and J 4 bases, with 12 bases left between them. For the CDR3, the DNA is TGTGCCAGCAGCCAGCAGGGGCCGGGCTATGGCTACACCTTC. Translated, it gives CASSQQGPGYGYTF.

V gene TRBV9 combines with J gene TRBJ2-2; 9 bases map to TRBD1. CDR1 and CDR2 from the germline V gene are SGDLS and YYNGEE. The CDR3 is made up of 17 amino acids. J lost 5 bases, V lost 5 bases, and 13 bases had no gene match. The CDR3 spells CASSELTGGASTGELFF. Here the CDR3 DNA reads TGTGCCAGCAGTGAACTTACAGGGGGCGCATCTACCGGGGAGCTGTTTTTT.

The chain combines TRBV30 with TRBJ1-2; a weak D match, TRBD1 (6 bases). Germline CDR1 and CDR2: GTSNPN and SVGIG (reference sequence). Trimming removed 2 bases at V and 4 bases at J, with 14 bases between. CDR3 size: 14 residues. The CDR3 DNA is TGTGCCTGGAGTATCTCCGGGACACCCTATGGCTACACCTTC. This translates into CAWSISGTPYGYTF.

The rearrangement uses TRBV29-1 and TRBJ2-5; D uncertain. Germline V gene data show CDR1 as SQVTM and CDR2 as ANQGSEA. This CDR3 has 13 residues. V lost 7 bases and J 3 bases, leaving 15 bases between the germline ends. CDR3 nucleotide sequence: TGCAGCGCCGCCGGCCTGGGCAAAGAGACCCAGTACTTC. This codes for CSAAGLGKETQYF.

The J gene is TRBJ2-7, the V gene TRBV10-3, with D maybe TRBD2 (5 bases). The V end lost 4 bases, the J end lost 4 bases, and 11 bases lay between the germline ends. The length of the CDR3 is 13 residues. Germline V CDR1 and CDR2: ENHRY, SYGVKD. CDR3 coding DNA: TGTGCCATCAGTGGGAGGCTAGCATACGAGCAGTACTTC. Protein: CAISGRLAYEQYF.

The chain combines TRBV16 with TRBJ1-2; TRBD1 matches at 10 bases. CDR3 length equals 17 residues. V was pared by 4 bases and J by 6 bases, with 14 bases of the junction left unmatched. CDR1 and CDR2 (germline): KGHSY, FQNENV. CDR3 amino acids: CASSLSSLGQGRDGYTF. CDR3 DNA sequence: TGTGCCAGCAGCCTTTCCTCGTTGGGACAGGGGAGGGATGGCTACACCTTC. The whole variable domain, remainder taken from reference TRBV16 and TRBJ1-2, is GEEVAQTPKHLVRGEGQKAKLYCAPIKGHSYVFWYQQVLKNEFKFLISFQNENVFDETGMPKERFSAKCLPNSPCSLEIQATKLEDSAVYFCASSLSSLGQGRDGYTFGSGTRLTVV.

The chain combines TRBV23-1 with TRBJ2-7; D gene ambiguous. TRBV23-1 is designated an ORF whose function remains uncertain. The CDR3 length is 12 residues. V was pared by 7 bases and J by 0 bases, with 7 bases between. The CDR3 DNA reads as TGCGCCAGCAAGACAAGCTCCTACGAGCAGTACTTC. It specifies CASKTSSYEQYF.

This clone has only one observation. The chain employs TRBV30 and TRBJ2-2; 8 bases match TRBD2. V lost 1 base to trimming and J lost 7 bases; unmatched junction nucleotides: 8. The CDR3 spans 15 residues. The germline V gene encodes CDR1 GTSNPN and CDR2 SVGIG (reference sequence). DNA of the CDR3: TGTGCCTGGAGTGCTGGAGCGGGAGTGGTCGGGGAGCTGTTTTTT. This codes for CAWSAGAGVVGELFF.

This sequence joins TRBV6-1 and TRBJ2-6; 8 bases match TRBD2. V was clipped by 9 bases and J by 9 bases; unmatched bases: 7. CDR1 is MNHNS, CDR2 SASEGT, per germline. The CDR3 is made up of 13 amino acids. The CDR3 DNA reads TGTGCCAGTCACACTAGCGGCGTCAACGTCCTGACTTTC. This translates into CASHTSGVNVLTF.

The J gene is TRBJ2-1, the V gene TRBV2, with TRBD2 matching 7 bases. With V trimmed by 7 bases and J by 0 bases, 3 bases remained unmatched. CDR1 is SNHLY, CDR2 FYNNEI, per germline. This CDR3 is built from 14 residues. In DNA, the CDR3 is TGTGCCAGCATCGGGGGGAGCTCCTACAATGAGCAGTTCTTC. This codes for CASIGGSSYNEQFF.

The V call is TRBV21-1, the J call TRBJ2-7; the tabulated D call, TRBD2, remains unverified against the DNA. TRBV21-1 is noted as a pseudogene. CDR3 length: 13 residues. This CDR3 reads CARNSGIFYEQYF. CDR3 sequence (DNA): TGTGCCAGGAATAGCGGGATCTTCTACGAGCAGTACTTC.